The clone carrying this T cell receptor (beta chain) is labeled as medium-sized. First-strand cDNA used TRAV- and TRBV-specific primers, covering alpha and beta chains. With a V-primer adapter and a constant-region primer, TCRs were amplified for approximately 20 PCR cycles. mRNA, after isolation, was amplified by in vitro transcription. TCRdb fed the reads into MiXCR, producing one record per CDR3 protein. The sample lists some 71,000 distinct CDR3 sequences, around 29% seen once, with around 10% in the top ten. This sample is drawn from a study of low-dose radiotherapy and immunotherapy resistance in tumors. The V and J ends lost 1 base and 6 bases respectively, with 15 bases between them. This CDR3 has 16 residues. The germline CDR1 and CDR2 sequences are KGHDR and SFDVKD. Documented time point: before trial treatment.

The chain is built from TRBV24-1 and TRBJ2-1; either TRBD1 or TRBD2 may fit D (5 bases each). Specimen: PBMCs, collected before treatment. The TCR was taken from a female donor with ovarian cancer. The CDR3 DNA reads TGTGCCACCAGTGATTTCGGCAGGGAGAACAGCAATGAGCAGTTCTTC. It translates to CATSDFGRENSNEQFF.